This T cell receptor (beta chain) was sequenced during a study of PD-L1 blockade in urothelial cancer. V lost 7 bases to trimming and J lost 3 bases, with 13 bases between them. The germline CDR1 and CDR2 sequences are MNHNS and SASEGT. This CDR3 has 14 amino acids. Sequencing was performed with immunoSEQ multiplex PCR; in TCRdb, only in-frame clones are kept and a portion is missing. The sample has about 100,000 clones; about 85% are singletons. J is TRBJ1-3 and V is TRBV6-1; no clear D. This material consisted of PBMCs, taken around atezolizumab (anti-PD-L1) treatment. The TCR sequence derives from a man over 45 with urothelial cancer. The CDR3 reads CASITKGLGNTIYF. As DNA, the CDR3 is TGTGCCAGCATTACGAAAGGACTTGGAAACACCATATATTTT.